These 32 T cell receptor beta chains came from one sample sequenced in a study of OX40 agonist ivuxolimab in advanced cancers. Method: immunoSEQ multiplex PCR; TCRdb's copy keeps in-frame clones and lacks some. The table records 70,000 or so clones, about four fifths of them present only once. Source: CD4+ or CD8+ T cells sorted from blood, taken in a trial of the OX40 agonist ivuxolimab. All receptors derive from an adult with an advanced solid tumor such as melanoma, head and neck, liver or kidney cancer.

V gene TRBV18 combines with J gene TRBJ2-5, with TRBD1 matching 7 bases. The CDR3 spans 14 residues. Losses at the gene ends were 4 bases for V and 3 bases for J; bases not matched to a gene: 5. Germline V gives CDR1 KGHSH, CDR2 LQKENI. CDR3 sequence: CASSRGQLKETQYF. The CDR3, as DNA: TGTGCCAGCTCACGGGGACAGCTTAAAGAGACCCAGTACTTC.

The J gene is TRBJ1-5, the V gene TRBV4-1; D is ambiguous. Trimming cost V 0 bases and J 11 bases, with 11 bases left between them. Germline values: CDR1 MGHRA, CDR2 YSYEKL. CDR3 length: 13 amino acids. As DNA, the CDR3 is TGCGCCAGCAGCCAAGAAGGGTATTTGGCCCAGCATTTT. It specifies CASSQEGYLAQHF.

The chain links TRBV5-6 to TRBJ1-1; tentatively, D is TRBD1 (5 bases). Germline lookup yields CDR1 SGHDT and CDR2 YYEEEE. The V gene lost 2 bases and the J gene lost 12 bases, with 17 bases spanning the gap. The CDR3 spans 13 residues. CDR3 in amino acids: CASSLKDSEGPFF. The CDR3 DNA follows: TGTGCCAGCAGCTTAAAGGACTCTGAGGGACCTTTCTTT.

The sample holds a few counts of this clone. The rearrangement links TRBV7-6 to TRBJ2-7, with D perhaps TRBD2 (5 bases). CDR3 length: 13 amino acids. V shed 0 bases and J shed 6 bases, with 9 bases lying between them. The germline CDR1 and CDR2 sequences are SGHVS and FNYEAQ. CDR3 protein: CASSLAAGVEQYF. The CDR3 nucleotides are TGTGCCAGCAGCTTAGCGGCCGGGGTCGAGCAGTACTTC.

This sequence joins TRBV11-2 and TRBJ2-7, with D perhaps assigned TRBD1 or TRBD2 (6 bases each). The germline V gene encodes CDR1 SGHAT and CDR2 FQNNGV. V lost 1 base, J lost 2 bases, and 18 bases lay in between. CDR3 length equals 17 residues. CDR3 bases: TGTGCCAGCAGCTTAGCCCGGGGGCAGGGGAGGACCTACGAGCAGTACTTC. It translates to CASSLARGQGRTYEQYF.

This chain links TRBV7-3 with TRBJ1-3; tentatively, D is TRBD1 (6 bases). With 5 bases removed from V and 4 bases from J, the gap between germline ends came to 9 bases. The CDR3 covers 13 residues. Germline loops: CDR1 SGHTA, CDR2 FQGTGA. CDR3 residues: CASSPDRGNTIYF. CDR3 DNA: TGTGCCAGCAGCCCAGACAGGGGAAACACCATATATTTT.

The V call is TRBV5-1, the J call TRBJ1-6; D call uncertain. Germline CDR1 SGHRS, CDR2 YFSETQ. CDR3 size: 14 residues. Trimming shortened V by 0 bases and J by 5 bases, and 6 bases separated the two germline ends. The DNA of the CDR3 is TGCGCCAGCAGCTTGGGGACTAATAATTCACCCCTCCACTTT. Protein product: CASSLGTNNSPLHF.

This sequence joins TRBV10-3 and TRBJ1-2; 9 bases are shared with TRBD1. Germline loops: CDR1 ENHRY, CDR2 SYGVKD. V lost 6 bases, J lost 7 bases, and 9 bases stayed unmatched. The CDR3 covers 14 residues. CDR3 in DNA: TGTGCCATCAGACCGGGACAGGGAGGAGGTGGCTACACCTTC. Amino acid sequence: CAIRPGQGGGGYTF.

In regard to this clone: The germline gene is not matched at one end of the junction; a read error may be the cause. The chain is built from TRBV7-7 and TRBJ2-1; 8 nucleotides line up with TRBD2. There are 15 residues in the CDR3. The germline V gene encodes CDR1 SSHAT and CDR2 FNYEAQ (reference sequence). The CDR3 loop is CASSLTRGGNNEQFF. CDR3 coding DNA: TGTGCTAGCAGCTTAACTCGGGGGGGCAATAATGAGCAGTTCTTC.

A remark on this clone: At the DNA level, this CDR3 is encoded by other sequences in the same sample as well. This chain joins TRBV7-2 and TRBJ2-5; 15 nucleotides align to TRBD2. Trimming took 5 bases from V and 4 from J; bases not matched to a gene: 5. The CDR3 contains 16 residues. Germline V CDR1 and CDR2: SGHTA, FQGNSA. CDR3 sequence reads: CASSRGLAGGRETQYF. CDR3 bases: TGTGCCAGCAGCCGTGGACTAGCGGGGGGGCGAGAGACCCAGTACTTC.

V is TRBV7-9 and J is TRBJ1-2, with no clear D. CDR3 length equals 14 residues. Germline CDR1 SEHNR, CDR2 FQNEAQ (reference sequence). The ends were cut back, 5 bases at V and 6 bases at J, with 16 bases in the middle. Here the CDR3 DNA reads TGTGCCAGCAGCCGCGGTTTGGGGATGGATGGCTACACCTTC. Encoded protein: CASSRGLGMDGYTF.

The chain has TRBV14 and TRBJ2-4, with D perhaps matching TRBD2 (6 bases). CDR1 and CDR2 (germline): SGHDN, FVKESK. There are 16 residues in the CDR3. Trimming took 5 bases from V and 2 from J, leaving 16 bases between them. The CDR3 bases are TGTGCCAGCAGCACTCACGGGACTCTAACCAAAAACATTCAGTACTTC. Translation gives CASSTHGTLTKNIQYF.

J is TRBJ1-6 and V is TRBV2; D ambiguous. This CDR3 has 14 residues. Trimming left V 2 bases short and J 10 bases short, with 12 bases between. Germline lookup yields CDR1 SNHLY and CDR2 FYNNEI. CDR3 protein: CASSEYTTRSPLHF. DNA for the CDR3: TGTGCCAGCAGTGAATACACGACGCGGTCACCCCTCCACTTT.

This clone was seen a single time. This rearrangement joins TRBV27 to TRBJ2-1; 14 nucleotides align to TRBD2. There are 16 residues in the CDR3. V lost 5 bases and J lost 6; bases outside the gene matches: 6. CDR1 MNHEY and CDR2 SMNVEV come from the germline V gene (reference sequence). The CDR3 reads CASSSHGTSGSNEQFF. CDR3 DNA sequence: TGTGCCAGCAGTAGTCATGGGACTAGCGGGAGCAATGAGCAGTTCTTC.

The chain joins TRBV28 to TRBJ2-3, with D unclear. The CDR3 sequence is 12 residues long. Per the germline V gene, CDR1 is MDHEN and CDR2 is SYDVKM. V shed 3 bases and J shed 8 bases, with 9 bases lying between them. The CDR3 nucleotides are TGTGCCAGCAGTTTGGTGGGAAGTACGCAGTATTTT. Protein product: CASSLVGSTQYF.

V gene TRBV18 combines with J gene TRBJ2-7; tentative D call: TRBD1 (6 bases). The V gene lost 4 bases and the J gene lost 6 bases, with 13 bases spanning the gap. Germline assignment: CDR1 KGHSH and CDR2 LQKENI. There are 13 residues in the CDR3. This CDR3 is CASSLRTDREQYF. Written as DNA, the CDR3 is TGTGCCAGCTCACTTCGGACAGACCGCGAGCAGTACTTC.

V and J are TRBV11-2 and TRBJ2-1; D is undetermined. Germline assignment: CDR1 SGHAT and CDR2 FQNNGV. CDR3 size: 14 residues. V was clipped by 0 bases and J by 4 bases, with 7 bases between them. The CDR3 DNA is TGTGCCAGCAGCTTAGACGGCAGATACAATGAGCAGTTCTTC. Protein sequence: CASSLDGRYNEQFF.

This clone was picked up a small number of times. The chain recombines TRBV2 with TRBJ2-7; the match to TRBD2 covers 8 bases. CDR1 is SNHLY, CDR2 FYNNEI, per germline. The CDR3 spans 14 residues. Trimming cost V 6 bases and J 3 bases; bases outside gene matches: 7. The CDR3 sequence is CASSDGGAGYEQYF. CDR3 bases: TGTGCCAGCAGCGACGGGGGGGCAGGCTACGAGCAGTACTTC.

This chain joins TRBV10-2 and TRBJ1-1, with TRBD1 matching 7 bases. The CDR3 is 15 amino acids. V was clipped by 6 bases and J by 2 bases; unmatched bases: 9. Germline values: CDR1 WSHSY, CDR2 SAAADI. CDR3 in amino acids: CASRPPDRPNTEAFF. The CDR3 DNA reads TGCGCCAGCAGGCCTCCGGACAGGCCAAACACTGAAGCTTTCTTT.

This clone was recorded a few times. The chain recombines TRBV19 with TRBJ1-1; D is possibly TRBD1 (6 bases). Between the trimmed V and J ends, which lost 7 bases and 1 base, there was a span of 10 bases. This CDR3 is built from 13 residues. CDR1 is LNHDA and CDR2 is SQIVND in the germline V gene (reference sequence). CDR3 nucleotides: TGTGCCAGTACCCAGGGGAGGAACACTGAAGCTTTCTTT. It codes for CASTQGRNTEAFF.

The rearrangement joins TRBV7-9 to TRBJ2-7; 7 nucleotides match TRBD2. This CDR3 has 14 amino acids. CDR1 SEHNR and CDR2 FQNEAQ come from the germline V gene (reference sequence). After removal of 5 bases from V and 2 bases from J, the junction contained 6 bases not matched to a gene. The CDR3 DNA follows: TGTGCCAGCAGCCCTCGCCGGGAGGCCTACGAGCAGTACTTC. This translates into CASSPRREAYEQYF.

J is TRBJ1-1 and V is TRBV5-6, with D unclear. This CDR3 comprises 16 residues. Germline CDR1 and CDR2: SGHDT and YYEEEE. The V gene lost 2 bases and the J gene lost 0 bases, with 14 bases spanning the gap. The CDR3 spells CASSFYSSYVNTEAFF. Here the CDR3 DNA reads TGTGCCAGCAGCTTTTACAGTTCGTATGTGAACACTGAAGCTTTCTTT.

The chain links TRBV5-1 to TRBJ2-5; maybe TRBD2 (6 bases). The CDR3 is 14 amino acids. Per germline, CDR1 SGHRS and CDR2 YFSETQ. V shed 3 bases and J shed 5 bases, with 14 bases lying between them. Here the CDR3 reads CASSSPRGGETQYF. The CDR3 DNA reads as TGCGCCAGCAGCTCGCCGCGGGGAGGCGAGACCCAGTACTTC.

The chain carries TRBV11-2 and TRBJ1-1, with D hard to call. The germline gives CDR1 SGHAT, CDR2 FQNNGV. The V end lost 2 bases, the J end lost 1 base, and 11 bases lay between the germline ends. The CDR3 length is 15 residues. The CDR3 spells CASSLYAQKNTEAFF. The CDR3 DNA reads as TGTGCCAGCAGCTTATATGCCCAGAAGAACACTGAAGCTTTCTTT.

The chain carries TRBV30 and TRBJ2-5; D uncertain. Trimming took 3 bases from V and 4 from J, leaving 9 bases between them. Germline CDR1 reads GTSNPN; CDR2 reads SVGIG (reference sequence). The CDR3 has 12 residues. The CDR3 region has the DNA TGTGCCTGGAGGGCTCAGTTAGAGACCCAGTACTTC. As protein: CAWRAQLETQYF.

The chain recombines TRBV4-1 with TRBJ2-2; maybe TRBD2 (6 bases). The CDR3 consists of 16 residues. Trimming left V 3 bases short and J 1 base short, with 12 bases between. CDR1 MGHRA and CDR2 YSYEKL come from the germline V gene. The CDR3 DNA follows: TGCGCCAGCAGCCAGGGTGGAGGGGTGAACACCGGGGAGCTGTTTTTT. Translation gives CASSQGGGVNTGELFF.

The chain couples TRBV27 to TRBJ2-2; 12 bases are a match to TRBD2. The CDR3 extends over 17 amino acids. The germline CDR1 and CDR2 sequences are MNHEY and SMNVEV (reference sequence). Trimming removed 4 bases from V and 1 base from J; junction bases left unmatched: 4. The CDR3 loop reads CASSWLAGGGNTGELFF. CDR3 nucleotides: TGTGCCAGCAGTTGGCTAGCGGGAGGGGGGAACACCGGGGAGCTGTTTTTT.

The count of this clone is one. The chain couples TRBV6-1 to TRBJ2-1; either TRBD1 or TRBD2 may fit D (5 bases each). Per the germline V gene, CDR1 is MNHNS and CDR2 is SASEGT. The CDR3 is 13 residues long. Deletions cut 9 bases from V and 6 bases from J, with 15 bases between. The CDR3 spells CASWGPVVNEQFF. In DNA, the CDR3 is TGTGCCAGTTGGGGACCGGTAGTCAATGAGCAGTTCTTC.

The V call is TRBV9, the J call TRBJ2-1; TRBD2 matches at 13 bases. The ends lost 4 bases at V and 5 bases at J; junction bases unmatched: 3. Germline assignment: CDR1 SGDLS and CDR2 YYNGEE. This CDR3 region has 15 residues. The CDR3 loop reads CASSFGTSGDNEQFF. The CDR3 coding sequence is TGTGCCAGCAGCTTCGGGACTAGCGGGGACAATGAGCAGTTCTTC.

The rearrangement uses TRBV11-2 and TRBJ1-6; D remains unclear. V was trimmed by 1 base and J by 10 bases, leaving 5 bases between them. This CDR3 has 12 amino acids. Germline V gives CDR1 SGHAT, CDR2 FQNNGV. The CDR3 sequence: CASSLGPSPLHF. In DNA form, the CDR3 reads TGTGCCAGCAGCTTAGGTCCGTCACCCCTCCACTTT.

This clone was detected a few times. The chain joins TRBV2 to TRBJ1-5, with D possibly being TRBD1 (6 bases). V lost 2 bases, J lost 5 bases, and 16 bases lay in between. The CDR3 is made up of 16 amino acids. CDR1 is SNHLY and CDR2 is FYNNEI in the germline V gene. As DNA, the CDR3 is TGTGCCAGCAGTGAAAACCGGGGGGGCTCGTATCAGCCCCAGCATTTT. It translates to CASSENRGGSYQPQHF.

This chain connects TRBV11-2 to TRBJ1-1; TRBD1 matches at 8 bases. Germline trimming cut 2 bases from V and 8 bases from J; bases unmatched to any gene: 19. Germline lookup yields CDR1 SGHAT and CDR2 FQNNGV. The CDR3 extends over 18 amino acids. The CDR3 here is CASSLRGSSDRVIIEAFF. Written as DNA, the CDR3 is TGTGCCAGCAGCTTAAGGGGGTCCTCGGACAGGGTGATAATAGAAGCTTTCTTT. Combining the CDR3 with reference TRBV11-2 and TRBJ1-1 gives the whole variable domain EAGVAQSPRYKIIEKRQSVAFWCNPISGHATLYWYQQILGQGPKLLIQFQNNGVVDDSQLPKDRFSAERLKGVDSTLKIQPAKLEDSAVYLCASSLRGSSDRVIIEAFFGQGTRLTVV.